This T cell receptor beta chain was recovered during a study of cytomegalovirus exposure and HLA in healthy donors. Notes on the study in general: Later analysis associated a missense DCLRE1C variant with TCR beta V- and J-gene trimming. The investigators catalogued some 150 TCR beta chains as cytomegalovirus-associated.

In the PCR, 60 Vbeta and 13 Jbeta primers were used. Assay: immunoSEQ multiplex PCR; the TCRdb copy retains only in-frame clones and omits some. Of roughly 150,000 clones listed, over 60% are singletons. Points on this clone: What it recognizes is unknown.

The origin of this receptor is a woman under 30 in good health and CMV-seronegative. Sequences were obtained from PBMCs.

This chain's CDR3 is CASSPPGQGRYEQYF. The CDR3 coding sequence is TGTGCCAGCAGCCCCCCGGGACAGGGGAGGTACGAGCAGTACTTC. The chain uses TRBV28 and TRBJ2-7; TRBD1 matches 10 bases. With 6 bases clipped from V and 4 bases from J, the junction kept 9 bases outside the gene matches. Germline V gene sequence: CDR1 MDHEN, CDR2 SYDVKM. The CDR3 is made up of 15 amino acids. The whole variable domain, filled in from reference TRBV28 and TRBJ2-7, reads DVKVTQSSRYLVKRTGEKVFLECVQDMDHENMFWYRQDPGLGLRLIYFSYDVKMKEKGDIPEGYSVSREKKERFSLILESASTNQTSMYLCASSPPGQGRYEQYFGPGTRLTVT.